The clone carrying this T cell receptor (beta chain) came up many times. Its antigen is not known. PBMCs were collected from a roughly 10 ml volume of fresh peripheral blood. Amplified TCR beta CDR3 regions came from RNA transcripts. First-round RT-PCR with HTBI primers amplified the TCR CDR3 region. Via MiXCR, TCRdb re-called the multiplex PCR reads, giving one row per CDR3 protein. Counted here are over 700,000 distinct CDR3 sequences, roughly a third occurring once; the ten biggest clones make up less than 35%. With 6 bases removed from V and 1 base from J, the gap between germline ends came to 9 bases. The CDR3 totals 12 residues. Germline CDR1 DFQATT, CDR2 SNEGSKA (reference sequence). This entry is derived from a study of T cells in Graves' hyperthyroidism and ophthalmopathy. Study-level results: Prediction of ophthalmopathy progression came a median around 6.1 months pre-onset. Also found in blood were most expanded thyroid clonotypes above 0.001. A model using 13 V-J features told ophthalmopathy apart from stable hyperthyroidism.

This TCR derives from a woman aged 40-49 years with Graves' hyperthyroidism. This chain links TRBV20-1 with TRBJ1-1; D remains unclear. Sequencing was performed on blood. CDR3 nucleotides: TGCAGTGCCCAGACGGGGAACACTGAAGCTTTCTTT. Translation gives CSAQTGNTEAFF.